This T cell receptor (beta chain) came from a study of HIV-infected children after antiretroviral therapy interruption (dated by TCRdb to 2018 to 2020). In the study overall: Eight children, all with CD4+ count above 500 and viral load below 50 copies/ml, were included, of whom four were on planned treatment interruption and four were on continuous treatment. Most participating children had recorded exposure to EBV and CMV. Median age was around 9 years in the interruption group and 8 years in the continuous treatment group. For the continuous-treatment arm, samples from the corresponding weeks 0, 48 and 150 were analyzed. Alongside measurements of thymic output, the study compared TCR repertoires of children on planned treatment interruption with TCR repertoires of children on continuous antiretroviral treatment. In the interruption arm, samples were obtained at week 0, week 12, end of interruption (week 24 or 48), and about 3 years after study end.

CDR3 length: 13 amino acids, cysteine to phenylalanine. This entry keeps only the CDR3 DNA: 39 bases, framed from base 1. Trimming takes 10 bases off V and 2 bases off J; junction bases not matched to a gene: 7. CDR1 LGHDT and CDR2 YNNKEL were looked up in the germline V gene (reference sequence). Taken with the paper, the label for treatment or condition translates to: PENTA 11 planned treatment interruption arm or continuous ART arm. The participants, all children from the United Kingdom aged 2 to 15 years, had been on at least three-drug ART for a minimum of 24 weeks. Cryopreserved PBMCs with at least 5 million viable cells were required; a few candidate patients were excluded for low viable PBMC yield. Using a FACSAria III cell sorter, naive CD4+ CD45RA+ CD45RO- T cells were FACS-sorted out of thawed PBMCs. Sorted cells were fixed, and RNA was extracted using the RNeasy FFPE kit followed by the RNeasy Micro kit.

In its sample, this clonotype was seen a few times. This receptor's antigen is unknown. No base quality values were provided; no much bigger clone lies one nucleotide off. Study-wide findings and limitations: The small number of patients is a limitation, and caution is needed when interpreting the data. For naive CD4+ repertoires of PTI patients, CDR3 sharing between time points dropped once interruption began, while many sequences were shared between the end of interruption and 3 years later. The sorted CD45RA+ naive cells might contain minor non-naive CD45RA+ populations, such as EMRA or stem memory cells. An increase in the naive CD4+ Gini coefficient was observed by the end of treatment interruption, suggesting clonal expansion, and a return to baseline was observed by 3 years.

Library creation used 3' RACE. TCR libraries were built from RNA using a 3' RACE protocol with unique molecular identifiers to correct PCR amplification bias. Amplicon libraries were pooled in groups of up to 12 and sequenced on an Illumina MiSeq using v2 2x250 paired-end chemistry. The paper's data handling went like this. Decombinator was used to process the reads, assigning V and J genes and CDR3 and applying barcode-based correction of errors and PCR bias. Before Gini coefficients were calculated with the R ineq package, the repertoires were subsampled to the same depth. Three approaches were used to assess CDR3 similarity: GLIPH, Hamming distance and a shared triplet metric. Starting from the raw public reads, TCRdb applied fastp trimming at Q25, assembled clones with MiXCR and retained in-frame beta chains. CDR3 protein sequences are deduplicated, and each keeps its most common genes and DNA. These V and J calls are TCRdb output, not the study's own analysis. The sample table contains fewer than 100,000 distinct CDR3 sequences; only one count was recorded for approximately 6.9% of them. Of the sample, about 1.1% falls within the top ten clones.

Sequences were derived from CD45RA+ CD4+ T cells from PBMCs, pooled from several time points, sampled from a donor given antiretroviral therapy, either interrupted or continuous. The cell subset or site tag for this specimen amounts to: naive CD4+ CD45RA+ CD45RO- T cells. The TCR sequence derives from a pool of human donors with HIV. In this chain, TRBV3-1 is recombined with TRBJ2-7; TRBD1 matches 8 bases in the middle. The CDR3 protein: CATGQGHTYEQYF. The DNA reads TGTGCCACCGGACAGGGACACACCTACGAGCAGTACTTC.